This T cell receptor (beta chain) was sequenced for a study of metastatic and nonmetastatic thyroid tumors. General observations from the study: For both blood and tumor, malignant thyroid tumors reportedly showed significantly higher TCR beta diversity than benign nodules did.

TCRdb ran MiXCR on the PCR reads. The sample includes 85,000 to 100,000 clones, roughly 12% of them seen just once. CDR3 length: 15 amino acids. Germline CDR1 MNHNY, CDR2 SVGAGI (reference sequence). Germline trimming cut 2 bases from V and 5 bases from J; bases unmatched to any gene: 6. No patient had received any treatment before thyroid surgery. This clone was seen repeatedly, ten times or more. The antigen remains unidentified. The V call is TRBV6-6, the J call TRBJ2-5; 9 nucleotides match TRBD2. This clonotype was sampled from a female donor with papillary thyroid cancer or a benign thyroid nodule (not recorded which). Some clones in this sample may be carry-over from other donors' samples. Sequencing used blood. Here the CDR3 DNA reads TGTGCCAGCAGTTACGGGCTAGCGGGATTGGAGACCCAGTACTTC. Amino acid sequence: CASSYGLAGLETQYF.